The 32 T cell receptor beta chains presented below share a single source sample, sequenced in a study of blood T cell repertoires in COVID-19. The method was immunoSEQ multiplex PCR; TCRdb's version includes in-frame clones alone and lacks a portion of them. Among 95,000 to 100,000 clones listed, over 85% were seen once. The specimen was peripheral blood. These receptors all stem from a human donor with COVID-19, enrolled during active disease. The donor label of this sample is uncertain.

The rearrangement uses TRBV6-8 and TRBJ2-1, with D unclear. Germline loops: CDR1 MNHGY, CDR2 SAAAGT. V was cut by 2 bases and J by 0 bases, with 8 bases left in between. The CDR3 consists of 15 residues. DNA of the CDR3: TGTGCCAGCAGTTACGGGTGGAGCTCCTACAATGAGCAGTTCTTC. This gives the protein CASSYGWSSYNEQFF.

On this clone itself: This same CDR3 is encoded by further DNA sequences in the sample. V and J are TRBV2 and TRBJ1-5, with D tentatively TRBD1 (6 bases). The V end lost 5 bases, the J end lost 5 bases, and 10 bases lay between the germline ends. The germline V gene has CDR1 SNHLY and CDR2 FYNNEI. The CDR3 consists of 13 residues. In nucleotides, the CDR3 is TGTGCCAGCAGTAGGGACACCTATCAGCCCCAGCATTTT. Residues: CASSRDTYQPQHF. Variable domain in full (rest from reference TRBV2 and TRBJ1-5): EPEVTQTPSHQVTQMGQEVILRCVPISNHLYFYWYRQILGQKVEFLVSFYNNEISEKSEIFDDQFSVERPDGSNFTLKIRSTKLEDSAMYFCASSRDTYQPQHFGDGTRLSIL.

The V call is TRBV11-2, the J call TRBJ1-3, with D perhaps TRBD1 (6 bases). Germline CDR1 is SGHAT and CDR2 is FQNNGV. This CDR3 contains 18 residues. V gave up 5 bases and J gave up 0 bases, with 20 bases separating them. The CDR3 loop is CASSPAPGTLYSGNTIYF. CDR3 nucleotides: TGTGCCAGCAGCCCCGCCCCCGGGACACTTTACTCTGGAAACACCATATATTTT.

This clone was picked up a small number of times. CDR3: CAIRDRGDTGELFF. CDR3 in DNA: TGTGCCATACGGGACAGGGGAGACACCGGGGAGCTGTTTTTT. The genes are TRBV10-3 and TRBJ2-2, with TRBD1 matching over 10 bases. The CDR3 totals 14 residues. V dropped 9 bases and J dropped 3; count of bases not matched to a gene: 4. The germline V gene encodes CDR1 ENHRY and CDR2 SYGVKD.

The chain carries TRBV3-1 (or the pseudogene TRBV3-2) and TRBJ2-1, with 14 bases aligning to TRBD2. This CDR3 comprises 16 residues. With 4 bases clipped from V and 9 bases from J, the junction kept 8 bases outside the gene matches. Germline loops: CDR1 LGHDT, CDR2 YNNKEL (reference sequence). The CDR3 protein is CASSLPGLAGGGEQFF. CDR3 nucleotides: TGTGCCAGCAGCCTACCCGGACTAGCGGGGGGCGGTGAGCAGTTCTTC.

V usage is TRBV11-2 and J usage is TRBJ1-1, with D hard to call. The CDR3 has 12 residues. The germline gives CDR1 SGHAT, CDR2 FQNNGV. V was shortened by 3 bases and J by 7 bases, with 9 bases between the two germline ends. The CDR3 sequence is CASSFFEGEAFF. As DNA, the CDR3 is TGTGCCAGCAGCTTTTTTGAGGGTGAAGCTTTCTTT. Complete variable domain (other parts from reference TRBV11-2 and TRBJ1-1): EAGVAQSPRYKIIEKRQSVAFWCNPISGHATLYWYQQILGQGPKLLIQFQNNGVVDDSQLPKDRFSAERLKGVDSTLKIQPAKLEDSAVYLCASSFFEGEAFFGQGTRLTVV.

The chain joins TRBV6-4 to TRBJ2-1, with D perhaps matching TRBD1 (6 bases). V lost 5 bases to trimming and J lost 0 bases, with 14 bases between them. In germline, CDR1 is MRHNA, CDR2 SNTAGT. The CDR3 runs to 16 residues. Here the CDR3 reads CASSRTAQASYNEQFF. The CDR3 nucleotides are TGTGCCAGCAGTAGGACAGCCCAAGCCTCCTACAATGAGCAGTTCTTC.

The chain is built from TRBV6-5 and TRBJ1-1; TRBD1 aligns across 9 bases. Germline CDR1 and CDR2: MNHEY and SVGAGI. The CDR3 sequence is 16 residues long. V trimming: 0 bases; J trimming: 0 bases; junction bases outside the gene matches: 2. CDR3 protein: CASSYSGTGLNTEAFF. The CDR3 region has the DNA TGTGCCAGCAGTTACTCCGGGACAGGGTTGAACACTGAAGCTTTCTTT.

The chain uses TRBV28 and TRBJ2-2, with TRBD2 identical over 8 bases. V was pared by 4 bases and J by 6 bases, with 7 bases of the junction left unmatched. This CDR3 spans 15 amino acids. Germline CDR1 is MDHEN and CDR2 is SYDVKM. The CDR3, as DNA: TGTGCCAGCAGTTCCCGGCGGGGGGCTCCCGGGGAGCTGTTTTTT. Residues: CASSSRRGAPGELFF.

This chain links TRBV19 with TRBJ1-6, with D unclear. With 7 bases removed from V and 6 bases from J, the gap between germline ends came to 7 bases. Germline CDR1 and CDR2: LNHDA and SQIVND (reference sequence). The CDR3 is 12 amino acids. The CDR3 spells CASNSLNSPLHF. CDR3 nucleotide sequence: TGTGCCAGTAATAGTCTTAATTCACCCCTCCACTTT.

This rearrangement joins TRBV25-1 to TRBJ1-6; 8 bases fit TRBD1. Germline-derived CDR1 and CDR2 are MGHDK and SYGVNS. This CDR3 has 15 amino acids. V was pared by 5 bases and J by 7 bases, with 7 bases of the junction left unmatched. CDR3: CASSLFTGGNSPLHF. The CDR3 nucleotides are TGTGCCAGCAGTCTCTTCACAGGGGGGAATTCACCCCTCCACTTT.

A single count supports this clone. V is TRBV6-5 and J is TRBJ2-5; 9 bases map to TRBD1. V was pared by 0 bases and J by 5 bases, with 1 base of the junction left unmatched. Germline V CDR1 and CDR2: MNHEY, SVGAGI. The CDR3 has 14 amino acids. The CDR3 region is CASSYSTGGETQYF. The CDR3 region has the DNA TGTGCCAGCAGTTACTCGACAGGGGGGGAGACCCAGTACTTC.

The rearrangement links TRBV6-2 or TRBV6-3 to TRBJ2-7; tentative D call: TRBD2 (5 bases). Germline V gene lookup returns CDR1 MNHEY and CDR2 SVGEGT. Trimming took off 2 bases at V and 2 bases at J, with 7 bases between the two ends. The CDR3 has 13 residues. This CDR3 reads CASSYREPYEQYF. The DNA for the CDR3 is TGTGCCAGCAGTTACAGGGAGCCCTACGAGCAGTACTTC.

In nucleotides, the CDR3 is TGCGCCAGCAGTATGTACGGGACAGGGGATTCCTATAATTCACCCCTCCACTTT. Protein product: CASSMYGTGDSYNSPLHF. This chain joins TRBV5-1 and TRBJ1-6, with 10 nucleotides matching TRBD1. This CDR3 comprises 18 residues. From germline, CDR1 is SGHRS and CDR2 YFSETQ. The trim removed 5 bases at V and 1 base at J, leaving 9 bases unmatched.

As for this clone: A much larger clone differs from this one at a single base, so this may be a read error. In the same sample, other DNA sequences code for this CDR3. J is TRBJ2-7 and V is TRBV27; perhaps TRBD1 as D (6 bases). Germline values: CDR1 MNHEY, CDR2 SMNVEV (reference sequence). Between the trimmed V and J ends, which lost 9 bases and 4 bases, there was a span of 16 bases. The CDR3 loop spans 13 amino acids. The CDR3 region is CASSNGQTYEQYF. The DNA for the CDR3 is TGTGCCAGTTCTAATGGACAGACTTACGAGCAGTACTTC.

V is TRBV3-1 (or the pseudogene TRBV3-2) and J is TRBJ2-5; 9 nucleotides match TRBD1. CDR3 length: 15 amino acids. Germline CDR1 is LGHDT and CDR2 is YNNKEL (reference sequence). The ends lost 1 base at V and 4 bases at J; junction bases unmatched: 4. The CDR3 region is CASSQVGTGLETQYF. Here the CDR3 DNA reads TGTGCCAGCAGCCAAGTCGGGACAGGGCTAGAGACCCAGTACTTC.

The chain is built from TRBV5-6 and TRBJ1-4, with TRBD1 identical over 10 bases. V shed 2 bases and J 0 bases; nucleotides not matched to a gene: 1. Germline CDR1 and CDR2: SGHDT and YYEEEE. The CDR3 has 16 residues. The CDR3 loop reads CASSFGQGATNEKLFF. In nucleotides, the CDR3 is TGTGCCAGCAGCTTCGGACAGGGGGCAACTAATGAAAAACTGTTTTTT.

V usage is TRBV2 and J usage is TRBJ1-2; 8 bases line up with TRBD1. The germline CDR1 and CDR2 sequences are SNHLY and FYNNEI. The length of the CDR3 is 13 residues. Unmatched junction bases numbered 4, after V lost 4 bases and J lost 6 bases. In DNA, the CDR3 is TGTGCCAGCAGTGTAACAGGGGGTGATGGCTACACCTTC. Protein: CASSVTGGDGYTF.

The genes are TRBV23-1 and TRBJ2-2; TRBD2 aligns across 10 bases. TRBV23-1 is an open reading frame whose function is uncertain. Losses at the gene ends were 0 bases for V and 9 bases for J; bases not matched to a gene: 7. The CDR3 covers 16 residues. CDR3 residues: CASSQSGTSEPRELFF. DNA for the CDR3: TGCGCCAGCAGTCAATCGGGGACTAGCGAGCCCCGGGAGCTGTTTTTT.

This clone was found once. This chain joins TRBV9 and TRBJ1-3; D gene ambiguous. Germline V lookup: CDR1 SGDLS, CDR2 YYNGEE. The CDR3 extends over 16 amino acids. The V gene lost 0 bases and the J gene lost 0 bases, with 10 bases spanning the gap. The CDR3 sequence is CASSVGARSSGNTIYF. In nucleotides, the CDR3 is TGTGCCAGCAGCGTAGGGGCGAGAAGCTCTGGAAACACCATATATTTT.

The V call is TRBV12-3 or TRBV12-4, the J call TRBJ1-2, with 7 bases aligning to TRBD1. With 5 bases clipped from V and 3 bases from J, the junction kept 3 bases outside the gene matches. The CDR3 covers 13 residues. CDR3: CASSRDSYYGYTF. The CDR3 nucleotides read TGTGCCAGCAGTCGGGACAGTTACTATGGCTACACCTTC.

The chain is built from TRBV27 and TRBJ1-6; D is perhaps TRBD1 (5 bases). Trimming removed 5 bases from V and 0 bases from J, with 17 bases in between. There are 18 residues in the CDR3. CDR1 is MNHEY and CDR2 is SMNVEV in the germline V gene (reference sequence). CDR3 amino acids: CASSPTPQDRSYNSPLHF. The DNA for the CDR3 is TGTGCCAGCAGTCCAACACCACAGGATCGCTCCTATAATTCACCCCTCCACTTT.

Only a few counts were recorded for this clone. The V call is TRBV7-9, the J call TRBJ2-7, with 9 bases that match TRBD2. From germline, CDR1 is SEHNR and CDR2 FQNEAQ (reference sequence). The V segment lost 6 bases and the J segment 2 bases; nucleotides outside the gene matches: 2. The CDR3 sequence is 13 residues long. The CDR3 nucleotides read TGTGCCAGCAGGCTAGCGGGGACCTACGAGCAGTACTTC. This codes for CASRLAGTYEQYF.

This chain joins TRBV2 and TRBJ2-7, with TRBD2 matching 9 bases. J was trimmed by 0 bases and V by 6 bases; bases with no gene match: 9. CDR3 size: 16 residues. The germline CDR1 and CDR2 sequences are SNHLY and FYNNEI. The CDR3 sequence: CASSLGLATNSYEQYF. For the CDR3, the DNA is TGTGCCAGCAGCCTGGGACTAGCCACAAACTCCTACGAGCAGTACTTC.

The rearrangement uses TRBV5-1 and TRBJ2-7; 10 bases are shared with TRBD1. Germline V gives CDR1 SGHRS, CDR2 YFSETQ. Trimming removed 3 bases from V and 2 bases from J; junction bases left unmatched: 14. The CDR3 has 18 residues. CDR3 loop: CASSSPTKGQGRTYEQYF. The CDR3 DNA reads TGCGCCAGCAGCTCACCCACCAAGGGACAGGGGCGGACCTACGAGCAGTACTTC.

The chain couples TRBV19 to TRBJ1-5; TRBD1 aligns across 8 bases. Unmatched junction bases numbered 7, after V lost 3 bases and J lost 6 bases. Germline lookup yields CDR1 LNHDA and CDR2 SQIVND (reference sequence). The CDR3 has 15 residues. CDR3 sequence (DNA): TGTGCCAGTAGTATTATGACAGGGGACTCTCAGCCCCAGCATTTT. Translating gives CASSIMTGDSQPQHF.

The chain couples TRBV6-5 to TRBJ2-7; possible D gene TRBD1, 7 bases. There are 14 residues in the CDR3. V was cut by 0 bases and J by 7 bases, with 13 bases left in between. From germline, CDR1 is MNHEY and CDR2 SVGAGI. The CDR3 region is CASSYSDRAGEQYF. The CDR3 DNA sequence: TGTGCCAGCAGTTACTCCGACAGGGCGGGGGAGCAGTACTTC.

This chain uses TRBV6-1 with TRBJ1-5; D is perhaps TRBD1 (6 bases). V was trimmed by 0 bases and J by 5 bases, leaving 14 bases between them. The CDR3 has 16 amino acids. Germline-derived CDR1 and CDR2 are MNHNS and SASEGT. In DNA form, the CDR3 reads TGTGCCAGCAGTGAAGCACTACAGGGTATCGATCAGCCCCAGCATTTT. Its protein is CASSEALQGIDQPQHF.

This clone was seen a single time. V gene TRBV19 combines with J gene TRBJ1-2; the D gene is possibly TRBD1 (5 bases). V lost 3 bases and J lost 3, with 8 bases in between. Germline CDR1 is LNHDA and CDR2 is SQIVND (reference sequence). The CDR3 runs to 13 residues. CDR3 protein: CASSIQGDYGYTF. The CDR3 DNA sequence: TGTGCCAGTAGTATTCAAGGGGACTATGGCTACACCTTC.

CDR3 nucleotides: TGTGCCAGCAGTTACTCCCTAAACAGATACGAGCAGTACTTC. This encodes CASSYSLNRYEQYF. V gene TRBV6-8 combines with J gene TRBJ2-7; D is ambiguous. The CDR3 is 14 amino acids. V lost 0 bases and J 4 bases, leaving 10 bases between the germline ends. From germline, CDR1 is MNHGY and CDR2 SAAAGT.

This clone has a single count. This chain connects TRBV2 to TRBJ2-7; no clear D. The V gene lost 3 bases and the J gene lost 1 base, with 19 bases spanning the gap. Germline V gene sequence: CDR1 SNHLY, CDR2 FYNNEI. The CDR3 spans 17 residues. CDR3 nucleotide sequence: TGTGCCAGCAGTGATATGGTTTTGGTAAGAGGTTCCTACGAGCAGTACTTC. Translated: CASSDMVLVRGSYEQYF.

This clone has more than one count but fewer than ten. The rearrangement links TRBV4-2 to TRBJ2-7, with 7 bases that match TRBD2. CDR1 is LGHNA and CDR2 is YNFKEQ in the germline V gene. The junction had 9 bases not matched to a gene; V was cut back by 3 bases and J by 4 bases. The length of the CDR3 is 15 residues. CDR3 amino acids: CASSQVPGRGYEQYF. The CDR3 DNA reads TGTGCCAGCAGCCAGGTGCCGGGGCGGGGGTACGAGCAGTACTTC.